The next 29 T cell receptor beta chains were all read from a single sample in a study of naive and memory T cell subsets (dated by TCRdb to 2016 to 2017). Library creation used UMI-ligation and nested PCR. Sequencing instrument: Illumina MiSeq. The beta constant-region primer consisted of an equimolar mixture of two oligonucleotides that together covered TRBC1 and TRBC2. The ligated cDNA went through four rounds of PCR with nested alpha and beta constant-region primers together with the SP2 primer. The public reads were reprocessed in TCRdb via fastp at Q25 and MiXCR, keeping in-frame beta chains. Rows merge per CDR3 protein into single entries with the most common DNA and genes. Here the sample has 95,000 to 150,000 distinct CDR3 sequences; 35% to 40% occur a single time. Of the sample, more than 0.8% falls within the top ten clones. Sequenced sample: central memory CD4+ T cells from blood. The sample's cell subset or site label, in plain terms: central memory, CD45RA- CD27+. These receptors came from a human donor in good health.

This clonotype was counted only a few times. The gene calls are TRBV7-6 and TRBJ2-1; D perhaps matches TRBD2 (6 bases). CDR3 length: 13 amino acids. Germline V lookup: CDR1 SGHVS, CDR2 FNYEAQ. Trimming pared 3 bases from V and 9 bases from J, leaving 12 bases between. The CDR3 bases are TGTGCCAGCAGCTTGTTTCAGGAGGGTGAGCAGTTCTTC. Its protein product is CASSLFQEGEQFF.

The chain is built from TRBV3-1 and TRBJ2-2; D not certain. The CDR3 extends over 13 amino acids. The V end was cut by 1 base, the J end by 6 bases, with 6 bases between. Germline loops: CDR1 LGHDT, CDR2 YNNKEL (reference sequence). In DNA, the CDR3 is TGTGCCAGCAGCCAAGTTTATTCCGGGGAGCTGTTTTTT. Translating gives CASSQVYSGELFF.

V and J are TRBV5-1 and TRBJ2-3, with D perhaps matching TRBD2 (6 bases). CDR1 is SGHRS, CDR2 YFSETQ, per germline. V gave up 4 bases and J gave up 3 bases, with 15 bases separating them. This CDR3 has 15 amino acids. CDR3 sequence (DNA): TGCGCCAGCAGCCCCGAGGGGAGGACGACAGATACGCAGTATTTT. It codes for CASSPEGRTTDTQYF.

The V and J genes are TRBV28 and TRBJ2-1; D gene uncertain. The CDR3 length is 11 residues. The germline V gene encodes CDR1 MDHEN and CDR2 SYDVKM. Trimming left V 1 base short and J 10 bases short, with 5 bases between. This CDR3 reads CASSLLREQFF. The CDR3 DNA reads TGTGCCAGCAGTTTATTGCGGGAGCAGTTCTTC. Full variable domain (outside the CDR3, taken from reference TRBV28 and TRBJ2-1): DVKVTQSSRYLVKRTGEKVFLECVQDMDHENMFWYRQDPGLGLRLIYFSYDVKMKEKGDIPEGYSVSREKKERFSLILESASTNQTSMYLCASSLLREQFFGPGTRLTVL.

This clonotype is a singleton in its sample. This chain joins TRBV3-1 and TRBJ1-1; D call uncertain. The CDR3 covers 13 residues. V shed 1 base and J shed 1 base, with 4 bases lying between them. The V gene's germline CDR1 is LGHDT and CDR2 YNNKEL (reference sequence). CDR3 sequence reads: CASSQAANTEAFF. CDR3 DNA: TGTGCCAGCAGCCAAGCGGCGAACACTGAAGCTTTCTTT.

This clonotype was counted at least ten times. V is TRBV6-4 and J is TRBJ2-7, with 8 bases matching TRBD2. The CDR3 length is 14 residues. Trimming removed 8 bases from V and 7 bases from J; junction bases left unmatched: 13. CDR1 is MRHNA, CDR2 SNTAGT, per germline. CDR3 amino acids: CASLRSSGTEEQYF. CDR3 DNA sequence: TGTGCCAGCTTAAGAAGTAGCGGGACGGAGGAGCAGTACTTC.

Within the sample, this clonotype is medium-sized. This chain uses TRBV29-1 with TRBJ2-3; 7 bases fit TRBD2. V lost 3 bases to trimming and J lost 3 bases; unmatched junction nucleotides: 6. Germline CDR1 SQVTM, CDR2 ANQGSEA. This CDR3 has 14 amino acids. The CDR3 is CSVEFGRRTDTQYF. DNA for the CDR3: TGCAGCGTTGAGTTCGGGAGGAGAACAGATACGCAGTATTTT.

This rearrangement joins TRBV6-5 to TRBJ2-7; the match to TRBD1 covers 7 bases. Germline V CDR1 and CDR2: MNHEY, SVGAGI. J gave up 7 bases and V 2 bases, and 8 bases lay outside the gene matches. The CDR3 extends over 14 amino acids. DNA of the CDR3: TGTGCCAGCAGTTACGCACAGGGGCAGCGGGAGCAGTACTTC. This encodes CASSYAQGQREQYF.

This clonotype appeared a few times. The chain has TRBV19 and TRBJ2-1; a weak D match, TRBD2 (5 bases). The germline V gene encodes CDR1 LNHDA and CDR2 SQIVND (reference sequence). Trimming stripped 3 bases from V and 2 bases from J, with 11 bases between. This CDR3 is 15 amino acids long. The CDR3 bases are TGTGCCAGTAGTATTCCGCCTAGCACCTACAATGAGCAGTTCTTC. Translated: CASSIPPSTYNEQFF.

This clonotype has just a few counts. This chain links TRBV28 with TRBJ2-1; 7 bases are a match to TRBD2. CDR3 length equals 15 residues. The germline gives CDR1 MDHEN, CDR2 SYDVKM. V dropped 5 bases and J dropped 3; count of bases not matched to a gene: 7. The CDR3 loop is CASSVLSGIYNEQFF. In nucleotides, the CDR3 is TGTGCCAGCAGTGTTCTCAGCGGGATCTACAATGAGCAGTTCTTC.

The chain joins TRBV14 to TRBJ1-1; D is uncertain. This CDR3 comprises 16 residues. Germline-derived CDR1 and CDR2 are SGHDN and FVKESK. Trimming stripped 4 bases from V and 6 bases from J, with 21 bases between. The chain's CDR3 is CASSLLNRRPRSEAFF. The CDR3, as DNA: TGTGCCAGCAGCCTCCTTAACCGACGGCCGCGGTCTGAAGCTTTCTTT.

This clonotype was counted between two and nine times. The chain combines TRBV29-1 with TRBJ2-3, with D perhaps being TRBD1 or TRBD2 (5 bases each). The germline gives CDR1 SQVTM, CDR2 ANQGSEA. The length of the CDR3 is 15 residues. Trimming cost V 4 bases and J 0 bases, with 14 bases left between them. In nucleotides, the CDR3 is TGCAGCGTTGGTAGGGACGTAAAAAGCACAGATACGCAGTATTTT. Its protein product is CSVGRDVKSTDTQYF.

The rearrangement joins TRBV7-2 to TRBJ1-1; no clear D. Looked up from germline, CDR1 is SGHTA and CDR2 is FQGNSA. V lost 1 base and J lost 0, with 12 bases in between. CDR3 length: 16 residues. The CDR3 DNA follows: TGTGCCAGCAGCTTAGTGGGTTCGGGGATGAACACTGAAGCTTTCTTT. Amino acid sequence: CASSLVGSGMNTEAFF.

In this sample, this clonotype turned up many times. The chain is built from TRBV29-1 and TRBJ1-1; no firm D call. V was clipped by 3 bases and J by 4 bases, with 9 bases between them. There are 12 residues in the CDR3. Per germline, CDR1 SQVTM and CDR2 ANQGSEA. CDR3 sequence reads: CSVDSLSTEAFF. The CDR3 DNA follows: TGCAGCGTTGACAGCCTAAGCACTGAAGCTTTCTTT. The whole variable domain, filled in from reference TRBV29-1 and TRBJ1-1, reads SAVISQKPSRDICQRGTSLTIQCQVDSQVTMMFWYRQQPGQSLTLIATANQGSEATYESGFVIDKFPISRPNLTFSTLTVSNMSPEDSSIYLCSVDSLSTEAFFGQGTRLTVV.

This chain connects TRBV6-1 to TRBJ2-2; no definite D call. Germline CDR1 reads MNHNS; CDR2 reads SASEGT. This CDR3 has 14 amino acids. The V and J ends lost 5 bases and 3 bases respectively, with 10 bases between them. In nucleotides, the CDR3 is TGTGCCAGCAGTCGAAGCTCGGACACCGGGGAGCTGTTTTTT. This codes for CASSRSSDTGELFF.

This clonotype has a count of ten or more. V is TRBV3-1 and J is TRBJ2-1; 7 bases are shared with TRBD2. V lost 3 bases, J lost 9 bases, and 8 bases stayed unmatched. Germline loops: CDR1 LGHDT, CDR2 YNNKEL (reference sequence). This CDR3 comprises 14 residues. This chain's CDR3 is CASSHRGRASEQFF. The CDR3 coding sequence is TGTGCCAGCAGCCATCGGGGGAGGGCGAGTGAGCAGTTCTTC.

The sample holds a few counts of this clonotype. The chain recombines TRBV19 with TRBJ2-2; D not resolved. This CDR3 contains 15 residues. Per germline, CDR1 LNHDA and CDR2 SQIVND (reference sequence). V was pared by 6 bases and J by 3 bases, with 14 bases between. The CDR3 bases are TGTGCCAGTAGCTCGCCCGGCCGATACACCGGGGAGCTGTTTTTT. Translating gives CASSSPGRYTGELFF.

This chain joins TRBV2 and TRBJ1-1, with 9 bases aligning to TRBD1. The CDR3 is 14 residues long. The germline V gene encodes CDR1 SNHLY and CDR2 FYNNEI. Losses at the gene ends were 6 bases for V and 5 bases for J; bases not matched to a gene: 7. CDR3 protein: CASSGTGSRTEAFF. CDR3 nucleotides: TGTGCCAGCAGCGGGACAGGGAGCAGAACTGAAGCTTTCTTT.

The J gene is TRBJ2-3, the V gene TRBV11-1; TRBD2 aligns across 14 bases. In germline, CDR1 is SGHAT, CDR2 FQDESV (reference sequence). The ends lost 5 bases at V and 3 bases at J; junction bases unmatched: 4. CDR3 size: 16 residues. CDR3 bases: TGTGCCAGCAGCCCTGGGACTAGCGGGAGAACAGATACGCAGTATTTT. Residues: CASSPGTSGRTDTQYF.

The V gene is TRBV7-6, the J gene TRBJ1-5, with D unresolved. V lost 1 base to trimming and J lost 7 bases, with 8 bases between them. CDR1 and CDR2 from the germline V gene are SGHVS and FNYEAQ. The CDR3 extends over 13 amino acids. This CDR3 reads CASSLGSDQPQHF. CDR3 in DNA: TGTGCCAGCAGCTTAGGTTCCGACCAGCCCCAGCATTTT.

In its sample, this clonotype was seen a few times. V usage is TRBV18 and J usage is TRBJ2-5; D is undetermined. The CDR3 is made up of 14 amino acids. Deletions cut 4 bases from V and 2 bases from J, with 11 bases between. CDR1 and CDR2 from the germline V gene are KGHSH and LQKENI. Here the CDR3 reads CASSRGGNQETQYF. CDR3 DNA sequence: TGTGCCAGCTCACGAGGCGGAAATCAAGAGACCCAGTACTTC.

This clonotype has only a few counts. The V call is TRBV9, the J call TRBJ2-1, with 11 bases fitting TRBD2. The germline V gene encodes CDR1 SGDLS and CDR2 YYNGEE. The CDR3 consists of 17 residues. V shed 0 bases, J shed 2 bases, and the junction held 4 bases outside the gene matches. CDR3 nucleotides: TGTGCCAGCAGCGTAGAGGGGGGACTAGCGGCCTACAATGAGCAGTTCTTC. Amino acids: CASSVEGGLAAYNEQFF.

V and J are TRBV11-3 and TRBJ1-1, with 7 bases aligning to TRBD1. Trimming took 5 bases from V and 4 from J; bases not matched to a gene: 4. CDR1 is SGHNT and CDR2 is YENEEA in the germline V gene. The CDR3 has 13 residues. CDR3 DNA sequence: TGTGCCAGCAGCCCACGGGACAGCACTGAAGCTTTCTTT. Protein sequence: CASSPRDSTEAFF.

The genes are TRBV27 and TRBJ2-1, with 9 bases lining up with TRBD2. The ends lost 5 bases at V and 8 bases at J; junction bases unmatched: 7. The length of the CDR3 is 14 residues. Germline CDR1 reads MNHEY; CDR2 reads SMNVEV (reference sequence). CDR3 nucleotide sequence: TGTGCCAGCAGTCGTATAGCGGGAGCGGATGAGCAGTTCTTC. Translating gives CASSRIAGADEQFF.

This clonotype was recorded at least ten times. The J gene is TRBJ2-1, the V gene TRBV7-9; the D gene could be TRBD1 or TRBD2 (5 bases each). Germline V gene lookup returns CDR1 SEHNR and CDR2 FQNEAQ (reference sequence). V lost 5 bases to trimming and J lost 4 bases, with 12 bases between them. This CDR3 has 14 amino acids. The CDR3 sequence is CASSRDLIYNEQFF. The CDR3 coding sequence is TGTGCCAGCAGCCGGGACCTGATTTACAATGAGCAGTTCTTC. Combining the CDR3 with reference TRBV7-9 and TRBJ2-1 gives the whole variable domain DTGVSQNPRHKITKRGQNVTFRCDPISEHNRLYWYRQTLGQGPEFLTYFQNEAQLEKSRLLSDRFSAERPKGSFSTLEIQRTEQGDSAMYLCASSRDLIYNEQFFGPGTRLTVL.

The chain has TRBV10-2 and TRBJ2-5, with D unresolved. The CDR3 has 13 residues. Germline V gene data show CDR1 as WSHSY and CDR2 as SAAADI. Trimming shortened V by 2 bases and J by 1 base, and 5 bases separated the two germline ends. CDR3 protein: CASSEDTQETQYF. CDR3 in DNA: TGCGCCAGCAGTGAGGACACCCAAGAGACCCAGTACTTC.

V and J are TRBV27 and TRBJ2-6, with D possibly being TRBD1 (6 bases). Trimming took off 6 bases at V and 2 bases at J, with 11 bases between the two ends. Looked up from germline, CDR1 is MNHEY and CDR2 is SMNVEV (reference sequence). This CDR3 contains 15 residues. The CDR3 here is CASSQQGTGANVLTF. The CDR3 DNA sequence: TGTGCCAGCAGCCAACAGGGTACTGGGGCCAACGTCCTGACTTTC.

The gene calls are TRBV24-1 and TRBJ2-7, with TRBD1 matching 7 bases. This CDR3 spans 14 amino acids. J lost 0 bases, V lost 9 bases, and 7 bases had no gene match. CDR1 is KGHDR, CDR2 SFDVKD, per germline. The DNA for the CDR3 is TGTGCCACCCCCCTCGCAGGGGGCTCCTACGAGCAGTACTTC. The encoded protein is CATPLAGGSYEQYF.

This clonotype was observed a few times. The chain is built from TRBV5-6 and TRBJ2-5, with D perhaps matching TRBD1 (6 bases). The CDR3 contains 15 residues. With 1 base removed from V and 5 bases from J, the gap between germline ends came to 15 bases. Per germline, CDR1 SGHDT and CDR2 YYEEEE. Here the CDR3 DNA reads TGTGCCAGCAGCTTGCCTACAGGGCCTCGGGAGACCCAGTACTTC. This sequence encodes CASSLPTGPRETQYF.